Listed here are 29 T cell receptor beta chains from one sample, sequenced in a study of regulatory T cells in long-lasting Graves disease. Stated time point: newly diagnosed GD, antithyroid drugs for less than 3 months. The authors made the TCR library using RNA they extracted from PBMCs. Arm-PCR with iRepertoire HTBI primers amplified the CDR3 regions for these TCR beta libraries. TCRdb reprocessed the multiplex PCR reads via MiXCR and lists one record per CDR3 protein. The table records about 400,000 distinct CDR3 sequences, about 16% of them present only once. The material sequenced was peripheral blood mononuclear cells (PBMCs), taken at new diagnosis, from a patient treated with antithyroid drugs. All receptors derive from a female donor with Graves disease.

The count of this clonotype is one. This chain links TRBV20-1 with TRBJ1-2; tentatively, D is TRBD1 (6 bases). This CDR3 comprises 14 residues. CDR1 and CDR2 from the germline V gene are DFQATT and SNEGSKA (reference sequence). The V gene lost 0 bases and the J gene lost 1 base, with 9 bases spanning the gap. The chain's CDR3 is CSARDRGFNYGYTF. DNA for the CDR3: TGCAGTGCTAGAGATAGGGGGTTTAACTATGGCTACACCTTC.

The gene calls are TRBV27 and TRBJ2-5; 8 bases match TRBD2. Germline values: CDR1 MNHEY, CDR2 SMNVEV (reference sequence). The CDR3 has 14 residues. J lost 5 bases, V lost 5 bases, and 7 bases had no gene match. Written as DNA, the CDR3 is TGTGCCAGCAGTCTCAGAGCGGGGGTGGAGACCCAGTACTTC. Residues: CASSLRAGVETQYF.

This clonotype was seen many times. The V and J genes are TRBV6-9 and TRBJ1-5; 9 nucleotides match TRBD1. The CDR3 runs to 15 residues. The junction had 7 bases not matched to a gene; V was cut back by 4 bases and J by 6 bases. Looked up from germline, CDR1 is MNHGY and CDR2 is SVAAGI. The CDR3 here is CASSWNRDRAQPQHF. The CDR3 nucleotides are TGTGCCAGCAGTTGGAACCGGGACAGGGCTCAGCCCCAGCATTTT.

This clonotype occurred many times. The chain is built from TRBV6-1 and TRBJ1-2; D gene unclear. Trimming shortened V by 5 bases and J by 4 bases, and 17 bases separated the two germline ends. The CDR3 has 15 residues. CDR1 MNHNS and CDR2 SASEGT come from the germline V gene. This CDR3 is CASSLKGLIGYGYTF. The CDR3 region has the DNA TGTGCCAGCAGTCTAAAGGGCCTCATCGGCTATGGCTACACCTTC.

The table lists this clonotype with many counts. The CDR3: CASSQISSPGRKRDTQYF. CDR3 DNA sequence: TGTGCCAGCAGCCAGATCAGCTCTCCGGGACGCAAGCGGGATACGCAGTATTTT. V gene TRBV7-2 combines with J gene TRBJ2-3; D assignment may be TRBD1 or TRBD2 (5 bases each). This CDR3 region has 18 residues. Germline assignment: CDR1 SGHTA and CDR2 FQGNSA. V lost 5 bases, J lost 6 bases, and 27 bases lay in between.

The sample holds many counts of this clonotype. V gene TRBV7-9 combines with J gene TRBJ2-1; D uncertain. Germline CDR1 SEHNR, CDR2 FQNEAQ (reference sequence). Trimming left V 1 base short and J 10 bases short, with 8 bases between. There are 12 residues in the CDR3. CDR3 residues: CASSLGHPEQFF. The CDR3, as DNA: TGTGCCAGCAGCTTAGGGCACCCCGAGCAGTTCTTC. Full variable domain (missing parts from reference TRBV7-9 and TRBJ2-1): DTGVSQNPRHKITKRGQNVTFRCDPISEHNRLYWYRQTLGQGPEFLTYFQNEAQLEKSRLLSDRFSAERPKGSFSTLEIQRTEQGDSAMYLCASSLGHPEQFFGPGTRLTVL.

The V gene is TRBV6-1, the J gene TRBJ1-2, with D uncertain. V lost 0 bases and J lost 0, with 8 bases in between. Germline lookup yields CDR1 MNHNS and CDR2 SASEGT. This CDR3 spans 15 amino acids. CDR3 in DNA: TGTGCCAGCAGTGAAGCGCTCGTAGCTAACTATGGCTACACCTTC. Amino acids: CASSEALVANYGYTF.

This clonotype showed up many times. CDR3 region: CAWSEGGASYNEQFF. In DNA form, the CDR3 reads TGTGCCTGGAGTGAAGGGGGGGCGTCCTACAATGAGCAGTTCTTC. The chain joins TRBV30 to TRBJ2-1; D is possibly TRBD2 (7 bases). Germline V gives CDR1 GTSNPN, CDR2 SVGIG (reference sequence). CDR3 size: 15 residues. The ends were cut back, 1 base at V and 1 base at J, with 11 bases in the middle.

The gene calls are TRBV6-2 or TRBV6-3 and TRBJ1-5, with 7 bases matching TRBD1. J gave up 2 bases and V 2 bases, and 3 bases lay outside the gene matches. Germline V lookup: CDR1 MNHEY, CDR2 SVGEGT. CDR3 size: 15 residues. The CDR3 sequence is CASSYPGGGNQPQHF. The CDR3 DNA reads TGTGCCAGCAGTTACCCAGGGGGAGGCAATCAGCCCCAGCATTTT.

This clonotype was observed at least ten times. The chain recombines TRBV12-3 or TRBV12-4 with TRBJ1-1, with a weak D call TRBD1 (5 bases). The CDR3 consists of 16 residues. With 6 bases removed from V and 1 base from J, the gap between germline ends came to 18 bases. The CDR3 loop is CASRSGDRTRNTEAFF. The DNA of the CDR3 is TGTGCCAGCAGGTCCGGGGACCGCACCCGGAACACTGAAGCTTTCTTT.

This clonotype occurred once. Germline is not matched at one junction end, which may reflect a read error. The chain combines TRBV7-9 with TRBJ2-1; 11 bases match TRBD1. This CDR3 has 15 amino acids. CDR1 and CDR2 from the germline V gene are SEHNR and FQNEAQ (reference sequence). The CDR3 sequence: CDSSLGQGARGEQFF. The DNA for the CDR3 is TGTGACAGCAGCTTAGGACAGGGGGCGCGGGGTGAGCAGTTCTTC. The variable domain in full, with the rest retrieved from reference TRBV7-9 and TRBJ2-1, is DTGVSQNPRHKITKRGQNVTFRCDPISEHNRLYWYRQTLGQGPEFLTYFQNEAQLEKSRLLSDRFSAERPKGSFSTLEIQRTEQGDSAMYLCDSSLGQGARGEQFFGPGTRLTVL.

In nucleotides, the CDR3 is TGTGCCAGCAGCAGCCCGGGCGGGAGGGCCCGGGGTGAGCAGTTCTTC. It specifies CASSSPGGRARGEQFF. The chain employs TRBV5-5 and TRBJ2-1, with 9 nucleotides matching TRBD2. Losses at the gene ends were 4 bases for V and 9 bases for J; bases not matched to a gene: 14. The CDR3 contains 16 residues. Looked up from germline, CDR1 is SGHKS and CDR2 is YYEKEE (reference sequence).

V usage is TRBV9 and J usage is TRBJ2-7; 8 nucleotides align to TRBD1. The ends lost 0 bases at V and 7 bases at J; junction bases unmatched: 6. Germline lookup yields CDR1 SGDLS and CDR2 YYNGEE. This CDR3 comprises 14 residues. The CDR3 sequence: CASSVESGGHEQYF. CDR3 nucleotides: TGTGCCAGCAGCGTAGAATCAGGGGGCCATGAGCAGTACTTC.

V usage is TRBV12-3 or TRBV12-4 and J usage is TRBJ2-5; TRBD2 aligns across 14 bases. Germline trimming cut 3 bases from V and 6 bases from J; bases unmatched to any gene: 3. The CDR3 is 15 amino acids. DNA for the CDR3: TGTGCCAGCAGTTTGACTAGCGGGGGGGTAAAGACCCAGTACTTC. It is translated as CASSLTSGGVKTQYF.

The chain recombines TRBV20-1 with TRBJ1-1; D is possibly TRBD1 (5 bases). The CDR3 has 13 residues. The germline V and J ends were trimmed by 3 bases and 4 bases, with 12 bases remaining between them. CDR1 DFQATT and CDR2 SNEGSKA come from the germline V gene (reference sequence). DNA for the CDR3: TGCAGTGCTAGTATAGGGGAGCGCACTGAAGCTTTCTTT. Translation: CSASIGERTEAFF.

The sample holds a few counts of this clonotype. V gene TRBV18 combines with J gene TRBJ1-6; maybe TRBD1 (5 bases). V was cut by 6 bases and J by 8 bases, with 8 bases left in between. The CDR3 contains 12 residues. In germline, CDR1 is KGHSH, CDR2 LQKENI. Here the CDR3 reads CASSTGDSPLHF. CDR3 nucleotide sequence: TGTGCCAGCTCCACGGGGGATTCACCCCTCCACTTT.

This clonotype has a count of ten or more. DNA of the CDR3: TGCGCCAGCAGTGAGTTTGTTCGGGAAGACGGAAACACCATATATTTT. It specifies CASSEFVREDGNTIYF. The genes are TRBV10-1 and TRBJ1-3; D remains ambiguous. The CDR3 runs to 16 residues. Germline assignment: CDR1 WNHNN and CDR2 SYGVQD (reference sequence). The V and J ends lost 1 base and 4 bases respectively, with 14 bases between them.

This clonotype has a count of ten or more. V gene TRBV6-2 or TRBV6-3 combines with J gene TRBJ1-4; 8 positions match TRBD1. This CDR3 comprises 16 residues. Trimming cost V 7 bases and J 10 bases; bases outside gene matches: 17. Germline V gene lookup returns CDR1 MNHEY and CDR2 SVGEGT. The CDR3 nucleotides are TGTGCCAGCAACCTGGGGCCAGGGGGCTCTGATGGAAAACTGTTTTTT. This codes for CASNLGPGGSDGKLFF.

This clonotype was observed at least ten times. This chain uses TRBV2 with TRBJ1-5; unclear D gene. Germline V gene data show CDR1 as SNHLY and CDR2 as FYNNEI. CDR3 length equals 14 residues. Deletions cut 4 bases from V and 7 bases from J, with 14 bases between. The CDR3 DNA reads TGTGCCAGCAGTGGGGAAAGAGTCGAACAGCCCCAGCATTTT. Translated: CASSGERVEQPQHF.

This clonotype was recorded at least ten times. The J gene is TRBJ1-1, the V gene TRBV19, with 9 bases that match TRBD1. Germline values: CDR1 LNHDA, CDR2 SQIVND (reference sequence). The CDR3 consists of 15 residues. V lost 8 bases and J lost 0; bases outside the gene matches: 7. The CDR3, as DNA: TGTGCCAGTGACGGGACAGGGAACATGAACACTGAAGCTTTCTTT. Amino acids: CASDGTGNMNTEAFF.

This clonotype was detected ten times or more. This CDR3 is CATSSGALGSTDTQYF. As DNA, the CDR3 is TGTGCCACCAGTTCCGGGGCCCTGGGATCCACAGATACGCAGTATTTT. J is TRBJ2-3 and V is TRBV15, with D perhaps assigned TRBD1 or TRBD2 (5 bases each). V lost 6 bases to trimming and J lost 2 bases, with 18 bases between them. The germline V gene encodes CDR1 LNHNV and CDR2 YYDKDF (reference sequence). The CDR3 runs 16 residues.

This clonotype was found a few times. The chain is built from TRBV12-3 or TRBV12-4 and TRBJ2-3; 13 bases match TRBD2. Trimming at V came to 1 base and at J to 1 base, leaving 11 bases not matched to a gene. CDR3 size: 20 residues. The CDR3: CASSLEGTSGGAWGTDTQYF. The CDR3 DNA reads as TGTGCCAGCAGTTTAGAGGGAACTAGCGGGGGGGCCTGGGGCACAGATACGCAGTATTTT.

In its sample, this clonotype was seen many times. This chain connects TRBV28 to TRBJ2-3; TRBD1 might be the D (5 bases). Between the trimmed V and J ends, which lost 2 bases and 2 bases, there was a span of 14 bases. Germline assignment: CDR1 MDHEN and CDR2 SYDVKM. This CDR3 region has 16 residues. CDR3 in DNA: TGTGCCAGCAGTTTACTTTACAGGCCTTACACAGATACGCAGTATTTT. Its protein product is CASSLLYRPYTDTQYF.

This clonotype showed up many times. V usage is TRBV20-1 and J usage is TRBJ2-7, with 7 bases identical to TRBD1. Germline trimming cut 5 bases from V and 3 bases from J; bases unmatched to any gene: 28. The CDR3 loop spans 20 amino acids. Germline V gene sequence: CDR1 DFQATT, CDR2 SNEGSKA (reference sequence). This CDR3 reads CSAGGNRDSPTRSIFYEQYF. CDR3 DNA: TGCAGTGCTGGAGGAAACCGGGACAGCCCCACTAGGAGCATATTCTACGAGCAGTACTTC.

This clonotype was seen at least ten times. The V call is TRBV3-1, the J call TRBJ1-1, with no clear D. Germline V CDR1 and CDR2: LGHDT, YNNKEL (reference sequence). The CDR3 spans 14 residues. The V gene lost 0 bases and the J gene lost 5 bases, with 10 bases spanning the gap. In DNA form, the CDR3 reads TGTGCCAGCAGCCAAGACGACGGGTGGACTGAAGCTTTCTTT. Amino acid sequence: CASSQDDGWTEAFF.

In this sample, this clonotype turned up many times. The chain couples TRBV28 to TRBJ2-1; D might be TRBD1 or TRBD2, each matching 5 bases. The length of the CDR3 is 16 residues. The germline V and J ends were trimmed by 3 bases and 4 bases, with 16 bases remaining between them. From germline, CDR1 is MDHEN and CDR2 SYDVKM. The CDR3 sequence: CASSLIPGTTYNEQFF. For the CDR3, the DNA is TGTGCCAGCAGTTTGATTCCAGGGACGACGTACAATGAGCAGTTCTTC.

This clonotype showed up just a few times. The genes are TRBV3-1 and TRBJ2-5, with D unclear. Germline CDR1 LGHDT, CDR2 YNNKEL (reference sequence). V was clipped by 0 bases and J by 1 base, with 6 bases between them. The CDR3 totals 14 residues. The CDR3 sequence is CASSQDDIQETQYF. CDR3 nucleotides: TGTGCCAGCAGCCAAGACGACATCCAAGAGACCCAGTACTTC.

This clonotype was detected ten times or more. The chain employs TRBV12-3 or TRBV12-4 and TRBJ2-1; 9 bases match TRBD2. Trimming at V came to 3 bases and at J to 6 bases, leaving 3 bases not matched to a gene. The CDR3 has 14 amino acids. The CDR3 spells CASSFVLAGNEQFF. CDR3 nucleotide sequence: TGTGCCAGCAGTTTCGTACTAGCGGGCAATGAGCAGTTCTTC.

This clonotype was observed a few times. The chain carries TRBV4-2 and TRBJ2-1; 11 nucleotides agree with TRBD1. The CDR3 runs to 17 residues. V lost 0 bases and J lost 2; bases outside the gene matches: 3. Germline loops: CDR1 LGHNA, CDR2 YNFKEQ. CDR3 DNA: TGTGCCAGCAGCCAAGAACCGGGACAGGGGGCCTACAATGAGCAGTTCTTC. This sequence encodes CASSQEPGQGAYNEQFF.